Shown below are 6 T cell receptor beta chains from a single sample sequenced in a study of T-cell memory formation after mild COVID-19. TCRdb used MiXCR to reprocess the 5' RACE reads, holding one entry per CDR3 protein. Counted here are roughly 300,000 distinct CDR3 sequences, 7.5% to 9.5% occurring once; the ten biggest clones make up approximately 23%. The material sequenced was PBMCs or a T cell subset sorted from them (not recorded which). The receptors stem from a man younger than 30 who had mild COVID-19 (a few samples of this study predate the infection). Cell type and time point are not known.

This clonotype was recorded at least ten times. The chain uses TRBV5-1 and TRBJ2-5; possibly TRBD1 for D (6 bases). The V gene's germline CDR1 is SGHRS and CDR2 YFSETQ. This CDR3 region has 14 residues. Trimming removed 0 bases from V and 9 bases from J, with 15 bases in between. CDR3 in amino acids: CASSLETPQGAQYF. CDR3 in DNA: TGCGCCAGCAGCTTGGAGACGCCACAGGGAGCCCAGTACTTC.

This clonotype was observed a handful of times. V is TRBV5-1 and J is TRBJ2-5; 11 bases align to TRBD1. Trimming removed 1 base from V and 4 bases from J; junction bases left unmatched: 9. The V gene's germline CDR1 is SGHRS and CDR2 YFSETQ. CDR3 size: 17 residues. The CDR3 DNA follows: TGCGCCAGCAGCTTGTCGCCCGGGACAGGGGGAGGAGAGACCCAGTACTTC. Amino acids: CASSLSPGTGGGETQYF. Complete variable domain (other parts from reference TRBV5-1 and TRBJ2-5): KAGVTQTPRYLIKTRGQQVTLSCSPISGHRSVSWYQQTPGQGLQFLFEYFSETQRNKGNFPGRFSGRQFSNSRSEMNVSTLELGDSALYLCASSLSPGTGGGETQYFGPGTRLLVL.

This clonotype has a single count. The rearrangement joins TRBV7-8 to TRBJ2-3; unclear D gene. The V end lost 5 bases, the J end lost 4 bases, and 22 bases lay between the germline ends. The CDR3 covers 17 residues. Germline V gives CDR1 SGHVS, CDR2 FQNEAQ. As DNA, the CDR3 is TGTGCCAGCAGCCCCCTCGGCCACACGGAGTTTGCAGATACGCAGTATTTT. It is translated as CASSPLGHTEFADTQYF.

Only a few counts were recorded for this clonotype. The chain uses TRBV11-3 and TRBJ2-2, with TRBD1 matching 9 bases. The CDR3 consists of 14 residues. The V gene end was trimmed by 3 bases and the J gene end by 5 bases; junction bases not matched to a gene: 1. Germline values: CDR1 SGHNT, CDR2 YENEEA. The CDR3 reads CASSFGQGTGELFF. Here the CDR3 DNA reads TGTGCCAGCAGCTTCGGACAGGGGACCGGGGAGCTGTTTTTT.

This clonotype was picked up a small number of times. The V call is TRBV7-2, the J call TRBJ2-6; the D is unclear. Between the trimmed V and J ends, which lost 4 bases and 0 bases, there was a span of 7 bases. This CDR3 spans 15 amino acids. Germline V CDR1 and CDR2: SGHTA, FQGNSA. CDR3 protein: CASSYDLSGANVLTF. In nucleotides, the CDR3 is TGTGCCAGCAGCTATGACCTCTCTGGGGCCAACGTCCTGACTTTC.

This clonotype has more than one count but fewer than ten. CDR3 sequence reads: CASSPRQPSREKLFF. The CDR3 region has the DNA TGCGCCAGCAGCCCGCGACAGCCTTCTCGGGAAAAACTGTTTTTT. This sequence joins TRBV5-1 and TRBJ1-4; possible D gene TRBD1, 5 bases. Germline CDR1 reads SGHRS; CDR2 reads YFSETQ. The germline V and J ends were trimmed by 4 bases and 8 bases, with 18 bases remaining between them. CDR3 length: 15 amino acids.